Below, 9 T cell receptor beta chains from the same sample are listed, as sequenced in a study of blood T cell repertoires in COVID-19. Assay: immunoSEQ multiplex PCR; the TCRdb copy retains only in-frame clones and omits some. The table includes more than 60,000 clones, approximately 90% detected once. The sequencing sample was made of peripheral blood. The receptor set was obtained from a human donor in a cohort sampled during active COVID-19.

The V and J genes are TRBV7-6 and TRBJ2-2, with 7 positions matching TRBD2. Trimming removed 2 bases from V and 1 base from J; junction bases left unmatched: 10. The germline V gene encodes CDR1 SGHVS and CDR2 FNYEAQ. This CDR3 comprises 18 residues. CDR3 DNA sequence: TGTGCCAGCAGCTTAAGGGGAGGGGTAGCAGAGAACACCGGGGAGCTGTTTTTT. Translation: CASSLRGGVAENTGELFF.

CDR3 amino acids: CASSLLHTGGETQYF. As DNA, the CDR3 is TGTGCCAGCAGCTTGCTCCATACAGGGGGAGAGACCCAGTACTTC. The chain combines TRBV5-5 with TRBJ2-5; 8 bases line up with TRBD1. The V segment lost 1 base and the J segment 4 bases; nucleotides outside the gene matches: 6. From germline, CDR1 is SGHKS and CDR2 YYEKEE (reference sequence). The CDR3 sequence is 15 residues long.

CDR3 bases: TGTGCCAGCAGCCAAAAGGGACTGCACACAGATACGCAGTATTTT. This gives the protein CASSQKGLHTDTQYF. This chain links TRBV7-3 with TRBJ2-3, with D possibly matching TRBD2 (6 bases). From germline, CDR1 is SGHTA and CDR2 FQGTGA. Trimming removed 5 bases at V and 2 bases at J, with 14 bases between. This CDR3 region has 15 residues.

The chain carries TRBV7-6 and TRBJ2-2; D is ambiguous. CDR1 and CDR2 from the germline V gene are SGHVS and FNYEAQ. V lost 0 bases and J lost 6, with 11 bases in between. The CDR3 extends over 15 amino acids. DNA of the CDR3: TGTGCCAGCAGCTTAGCTTCACAGCTGGCCGGGGAGCTGTTTTTT. It is translated as CASSLASQLAGELFF.

This chain's CDR3 is CASSPQGGLNTEAFF. CDR3 coding DNA: TGTGCCAGCAGCCCCCAGGGGGGTTTGAACACTGAAGCTTTCTTT. This chain links TRBV14 with TRBJ1-1; TRBD1 aligns across 7 bases. The trim removed 4 bases at V and 0 bases at J, leaving 5 bases unmatched. Germline V gene sequence: CDR1 SGHDN, CDR2 FVKESK. This CDR3 is built from 15 residues.

The rearrangement uses TRBV7-2 and TRBJ2-5; weak D call: TRBD2 (7 bases). The ends were cut back, 4 bases at V and 11 bases at J, with 23 bases in the middle. This CDR3 is 15 amino acids long. Germline loops: CDR1 SGHTA, CDR2 FQGNSA. CDR3 loop: CASSSGGVGGGGQYF. CDR3 coding DNA: TGTGCCAGCAGCTCCGGCGGGGTTGGGGGAGGGGGACAGTACTTC.

This chain links TRBV15 with TRBJ2-5, with 10 bases fitting TRBD1. CDR3 length: 15 amino acids. CDR1 LNHNV and CDR2 YYDKDF come from the germline V gene (reference sequence). With 1 base clipped from V and 1 base from J, the junction kept 0 bases outside the gene matches. The CDR3 reads CATSRGQGAQETQYF. CDR3 nucleotide sequence: TGTGCCACCAGCAGAGGACAGGGGGCCCAAGAGACCCAGTACTTC.

The CDR3: CASSVGAGITDTQYF. In DNA, the CDR3 is TGTGCCAGCAGCGTAGGGGCGGGGATCACAGATACGCAGTATTTT. The chain employs TRBV9 and TRBJ2-3, with TRBD2 as a possible D gene (6 bases). The V end lost 0 bases, the J end lost 2 bases, and 10 bases lay between the germline ends. The CDR3 consists of 15 residues. Germline loops: CDR1 SGDLS, CDR2 YYNGEE.

The J gene is TRBJ2-7, the V gene TRBV7-9, with TRBD1 as a possible D gene (6 bases). The CDR3 extends over 15 amino acids. V was cut by 4 bases and J by 4 bases, with 17 bases left in between. Germline V gene sequence: CDR1 SEHNR, CDR2 FQNEAQ (reference sequence). Written as DNA, the CDR3 is TGTGCCAGCAGCTACGGACTGACAGGCTCATACGAGCAGTACTTC. Amino acid sequence: CASSYGLTGSYEQYF.